Listed here is a single T cell receptor beta chain. Its antigen is not yet known. No base qualities exist here, and no much larger clone lies one base off it. This sample was included in a study of shared clonotypes between healthy human individuals (dated by TCRdb to 2019 to 2021). General notes on the study: The cohort included a few men and two women between 18 and 49 years of age. For each donor, CD4 naive and CD4 memory were each run on three plates, CD8 naive on two plates, and CD8 memory on one plate. To estimate repertoire size and how much clonotypes are shared between individuals, the study performed deep sequencing of blood TCR repertoires from a few healthy adults. To increase sequencing depth and limit assay-specific biases, different laboratories used diverse techniques to prepare libraries and sequence TCR repertoires. Leukapheresis yielded between about 0.94 and 10 billion PBMCs per donor. Results and caveats for the whole study, not just this receptor: Compared with non-shared clonotypes, clonotypes shared by all four sorted-subset donors had higher generation probabilities. The genetic and exposure-history diversity represented was limited by the small number of donors. About 5% of naive CD4, roughly 3.6% of naive CD8, roughly 2.5% of memory CD4, and less than 0.45% of memory CD8 clonotypes were shared across several donors. Naive subsets generally had larger estimated clonotype richness than memory subsets did. Rarefaction of sorted-subset datasets indicated incomplete sequencing despite the large sequencing depth. Pairwise subsampling led to the expectation that sequencing depth would affect the degree of clonotype sharing among donors. Only blood was sampled, and tissue TCR repertoires likely differ from those in blood.

TCR CDR3 regions were amplified from genomic DNA by multiplex PCR using the deep immunoSEQ assay. For each cell subset, the extracted genomic DNA was distributed evenly across all wells of several immunoSEQ 96-well plates, and each plate served as one replicate. Each replicate PCR for sorted subsets received about 220 ng genomic DNA, equal to about 30,000 T cell genomes. Purified libraries were quantified with a Qubit 3.0 fluorometer, sized on a Bioanalyzer 2100, and re-quantified with the KAPA Library Quantification kit. Every immunoSEQ 96-well plate was sequenced on a separate single-read 150-cycle Illumina NextSeq 550 flow cell. The paper's data handling went like this. Because only junctional sequences without quality scores were contained in the immunoSEQ output, filtering matching that applied to full-length reads could not be performed. To assign V/J genes and CDR3, sequences were annotated using PyIR, a Python wrapper for IgBLAST v1.9, with IMGT germline references. Reads with weak V/J assignments (E-value above 1e-6), missing CDR3, stop codons, out-of-frame junctions, or ambiguous translated residues were removed. V3J clonotypes were defined by identical inferred V gene, J gene, and CDR3 amino acid sequence. Percentage overlap between repertoires was computed as shared unique clonotypes divided by the size of the smaller repertoire. Repertoire richness was assessed with RTK rarefaction, the Chao1 estimator, and Recon v2.1 estimates of unobserved clonotypes. Generation probabilities for all TCRbeta clonotypes obtained by the gDNA method from a few donors were computed using OLGA. In TCRdb, the immuneACCESS table is reduced to in-frame sequences with V and J assigned. These tables do not hold every clone; where another copy was compared, an unresolved V gene accounts for under half, and the others remain unexplained. Clone size and V and J calls were adopted from that table, with D and trimming inferred from the DNA. Counted in this sample were 2.5 million or so clones; more than 80% of them appeared once. The ten largest clones take up roughly 0.14% of the sample.

There are 13 amino acids in the CDR3, from cysteine to phenylalanine inclusive. The entry retains the CDR3 DNA only, 39 bases that are in frame from base 1. The germline V gene encodes CDR1 GTSNPN and CDR2 SVGIG (reference sequence). V was cut back by 4 bases and J by 4 bases, leaving a gap of 11 bases between them. The donors were healthy, HIV-negative adults who had no recently reported acute infections or vaccinations. Every donor was a Caucasian adult living in Nashville, Tennessee, USA. CD4+ T cells were enriched by magnetic negative selection, after which naive cells were positively selected on CD45RA and the negative fraction was taken as the memory subset. Blood was collected by leukapheresis, and PBMCs were isolated by Ficoll-Histopaque density gradient centrifugation and then cryopreserved in liquid nitrogen vapor phase. Analytical flow cytometry was used to check the purity and quantity of each magnetically sorted T cell population. From each sorted fraction, genomic DNA was isolated and quantified by UV absorbance on a Nanodrop 2000c.

The receptor chain draws on TRBV30 and TRBJ1-5, with no reliable assignment of the D segment. Sequencing was carried out using naive CD4+ T cells sorted from blood. The cell subset or site label, as the study defines it: CD45RA+ positively selected. This TCR was recovered from a young man in good health. The CDR3: CAWTPAANQPQHF. The DNA sequence is as follows: TGTGCCTGGACGCCGGCAGCAAATCAGCCCCAGCATTTT.